These 19 T cell receptor beta chains were all obtained from the same sample, sequenced in a study of T cell responses to AZD1222 COVID-19 vaccine. The table came from immunoSEQ multiplex PCR; TCRdb's copy has only in-frame clones and leaves some out. The repertoire holds about 55,000 clones, with around 89% as singletons. Sequences were derived from peripheral blood, sampled on day 0 of AZD1222 vaccination. These receptors were collected from an adult in good health.

This clone has just a few counts. The V and J genes are TRBV28 and TRBJ1-2; a weak D match, TRBD1 (5 bases). This CDR3 is 13 amino acids long. Trimming removed 2 bases from V and 7 bases from J, with 11 bases in between. From germline, CDR1 is MDHEN and CDR2 SYDVKM. The CDR3 nucleotides read TGTGCCAGCAGTTTACAGGGCCCAACTGGCTACACCTTC. Translating gives CASSLQGPTGYTF.

The chain links TRBV28 to TRBJ1-3; D uncertain. Deletions cut 6 bases from V and 0 bases from J, with 12 bases between. The germline CDR1 and CDR2 sequences are MDHEN and SYDVKM. The CDR3 spans 15 residues. CDR3 amino acids: CASSSFGHSGNTIYF. CDR3 in DNA: TGTGCCAGCAGCTCGTTCGGCCACTCTGGAAACACCATATATTTT.

The chain couples TRBV28 to TRBJ1-4; D possibly corresponds to TRBD1 (6 bases). The CDR3 runs 15 residues. V was cut by 3 bases and J by 4 bases, with 12 bases left in between. Looked up from germline, CDR1 is MDHEN and CDR2 is SYDVKM. The CDR3 reads CASSFQVGHNEKLFF. The CDR3 coding sequence is TGTGCCAGCAGTTTCCAGGTGGGACATAATGAAAAACTGTTTTTT.

The chain uses TRBV28 and TRBJ1-2; no reliable D call. V was clipped by 2 bases and J by 1 base, with 8 bases between them. Looked up from germline, CDR1 is MDHEN and CDR2 is SYDVKM. CDR3 length: 14 amino acids. The CDR3 coding sequence is TGTGCCAGCAGTTTAAGTGGCAGTAACTATGGCTACACCTTC. Its translation is CASSLSGSNYGYTF.

The chain is built from TRBV27 and TRBJ2-7; 7 nucleotides match TRBD2. The CDR3 has 15 amino acids. Germline assignment: CDR1 MNHEY and CDR2 SMNVEV (reference sequence). With 4 bases clipped from V and 2 bases from J, the junction kept 8 bases outside the gene matches. The CDR3 DNA sequence: TGTGCCAGCAGTTCCCCCGGGACTAACCCCTACGAGCAGTACTTC. Its translation is CASSSPGTNPYEQYF.

The DNA for the CDR3 is TGTGCCAGCAGCCAAGTAGGGGACAGGGGGAACTATGGCTACACCTTC. This gives the protein CASSQVGDRGNYGYTF. The chain couples TRBV3-1 (or the pseudogene TRBV3-2) to TRBJ1-2; TRBD1 aligns across 11 bases. CDR3 length: 16 residues. Germline CDR1 is LGHDT and CDR2 is YNNKEL (reference sequence). Unmatched junction bases numbered 3, after V lost 1 base and J lost 2 bases.

V usage is TRBV5-1 and J usage is TRBJ1-1; D is uncertain. The CDR3 covers 14 residues. V was shortened by 2 bases and J by 2 bases, with 10 bases between the two germline ends. Germline-derived CDR1 and CDR2 are SGHRS and YFSETQ. CDR3 coding DNA: TGCGCCAGCAGCTTCCTAGATTCAAACACTGAAGCTTTCTTT. This gives the protein CASSFLDSNTEAFF.

V gene TRBV6-2 or TRBV6-3 combines with J gene TRBJ1-2; 7 bases align to TRBD1. The CDR3 spans 14 residues. J was trimmed by 1 base and V by 4 bases; bases with no gene match: 3. Germline values: CDR1 MNHEY, CDR2 SVGEGT. CDR3 region: CASSFRGNNYGYTF. CDR3 nucleotides: TGTGCCAGCAGTTTCAGGGGGAATAACTATGGCTACACCTTC.

The V gene is TRBV4-1, the J gene TRBJ1-1, with D uncertain. The V end lost 1 base, the J end lost 1 base, and 10 bases lay between the germline ends. The CDR3 length is 15 residues. Germline CDR1 reads MGHRA; CDR2 reads YSYEKL. The CDR3 reads CASSQGFSGNTEAFF. CDR3 coding DNA: TGCGCCAGCAGCCAAGGGTTCAGTGGGAACACTGAAGCTTTCTTT.

This CDR3 is CASSETATNEKLFF. DNA of the CDR3: TGCGCCAGCAGCGAGACAGCAACTAATGAAAAACTGTTTTTT. The chain combines TRBV5-1 with TRBJ1-4; a possible D gene is TRBD1 (5 bases). This CDR3 spans 14 amino acids. V lost 4 bases to trimming and J lost 0 bases, with 7 bases between them. Germline V lookup: CDR1 SGHRS, CDR2 YFSETQ.

J is TRBJ2-7 and V is TRBV10-3; D possibly corresponds to TRBD1 (6 bases). In germline, CDR1 is ENHRY, CDR2 SYGVKD. CDR3 length: 15 residues. The germline V and J ends were trimmed by 2 bases and 3 bases, with 14 bases remaining between them. CDR3 sequence (DNA): TGTGCCATCAGTGAGGGGGACATGTCGGGCTACGAGCAGTACTTC. It encodes CAISEGDMSGYEQYF.

This chain connects TRBV18 to TRBJ2-7; the match to TRBD1 covers 9 bases. The length of the CDR3 is 18 residues. Trimming removed 5 bases from V and 2 bases from J; junction bases left unmatched: 16. Germline V gene data show CDR1 as KGHSH and CDR2 as LQKENI. The CDR3 reads CASSITGTGQTQTYEQYF. Written as DNA, the CDR3 is TGTGCCAGCTCAATTACCGGGACAGGGCAAACCCAAACCTACGAGCAGTACTTC.

This clone was observed a single time. This chain links TRBV6-5 with TRBJ2-7, with D possibly matching TRBD1 (6 bases). The germline V and J ends were trimmed by 5 bases and 0 bases, with 14 bases remaining between them. This CDR3 region has 15 residues. Germline CDR1 is MNHEY and CDR2 is SVGAGI. CDR3: CASSKSTGHSYEQYF. CDR3 nucleotides: TGTGCCAGCAGTAAATCGACAGGTCACTCCTACGAGCAGTACTTC.

This sequence joins TRBV6-6 and TRBJ2-7; TRBD2 matches at 9 bases. The germline V gene encodes CDR1 MNHNY and CDR2 SVGAGI (reference sequence). The CDR3 totals 14 residues. V was clipped by 5 bases and J by 6 bases; unmatched bases: 8. The CDR3 reads CASSHGTSNFEQYF. The CDR3 region has the DNA TGTGCCAGCAGTCACGGGACTAGCAATTTCGAGCAGTACTTC.

This chain joins TRBV6-5 and TRBJ2-1; D might be TRBD1 or TRBD2, each matching 5 bases. Germline values: CDR1 MNHEY, CDR2 SVGAGI. The ends were cut back, 6 bases at V and 2 bases at J, with 8 bases in the middle. This CDR3 is built from 13 residues. CDR3 residues: CASRGTTYNEQFF. The CDR3 DNA is TGTGCCAGCAGAGGGACCACCTACAATGAGCAGTTCTTC.

The chain recombines TRBV6-5 with TRBJ2-7; the D gene is possibly TRBD1 (5 bases). The CDR3 length is 14 residues. V dropped 5 bases and J dropped 0 bases, with 11 bases sitting between them. Germline V CDR1 and CDR2: MNHEY, SVGAGI. The CDR3 here is CASSRQGVSYEQYF. In DNA, the CDR3 is TGTGCCAGCAGTCGGCAGGGCGTCTCCTACGAGCAGTACTTC.

CDR3 region: CASSESPGGNQPQHF. CDR3 in DNA: TGTGCCAGCAGTGAATCGCCGGGAGGGAATCAGCCCCAGCATTTT. This sequence joins TRBV6-1 and TRBJ1-5; unclear D gene. This CDR3 is built from 15 residues. V lost 2 bases to trimming and J lost 4 bases, with 12 bases between them. The germline V gene encodes CDR1 MNHNS and CDR2 SASEGT.

The chain has TRBV21-1 and TRBJ2-3. TRBV21-1 is marked as a pseudogene. The CDR3 runs 17 residues. This chain's CDR3 is CASSLRGGSAGSDTQYF. For the CDR3, the DNA is TGTGCCAGCAGCTTAAGGGGCGGCTCGGCGGGTTCAGATACGCAGTATTTT.

The genes are TRBV27 and TRBJ1-6; D gene ambiguous. V was clipped by 5 bases and J by 10 bases, with 21 bases between them. The CDR3 totals 16 residues. In germline, CDR1 is MNHEY, CDR2 SMNVEV (reference sequence). The CDR3 nucleotides read TGTGCCAGCAGTCACCACCGGGCAGCGCCGGGATCACCCCTCCACTTT. It translates to CASSHHRAAPGSPLHF.